The entry below gives a single T cell receptor (beta chain) sequence along with its context. This entry is derived from a study of blood T cell repertoires in COVID-19. Trimming took off 2 bases at V and 2 bases at J, with 15 bases between the two ends. The CDR3 contains 16 residues. Germline loops: CDR1 SEHNR, CDR2 FQNEAQ (reference sequence). As originally analysed: Researchers report that nucleated cell counts were estimated from reference gene primer amplification. The data were produced by immunoSEQ multiplex PCR, yet TCRdb's version contains in-frame clones alone and is incomplete. That table gives V, J and clone size, and the DNA gave D and trimming. The sample has about 240,000 clones, about four fifths seen once.

The genes are TRBV7-9 and TRBJ1-2; D unresolved. Sequenced input: peripheral blood. This receptor was obtained from a woman older than 75 with acute or convalescent COVID-19. The CDR3 here is CASSLFGGYKNYGYTF. The DNA of the CDR3 is TGTGCCAGCAGCTTATTCGGAGGGTATAAGAACTATGGCTACACCTTC.